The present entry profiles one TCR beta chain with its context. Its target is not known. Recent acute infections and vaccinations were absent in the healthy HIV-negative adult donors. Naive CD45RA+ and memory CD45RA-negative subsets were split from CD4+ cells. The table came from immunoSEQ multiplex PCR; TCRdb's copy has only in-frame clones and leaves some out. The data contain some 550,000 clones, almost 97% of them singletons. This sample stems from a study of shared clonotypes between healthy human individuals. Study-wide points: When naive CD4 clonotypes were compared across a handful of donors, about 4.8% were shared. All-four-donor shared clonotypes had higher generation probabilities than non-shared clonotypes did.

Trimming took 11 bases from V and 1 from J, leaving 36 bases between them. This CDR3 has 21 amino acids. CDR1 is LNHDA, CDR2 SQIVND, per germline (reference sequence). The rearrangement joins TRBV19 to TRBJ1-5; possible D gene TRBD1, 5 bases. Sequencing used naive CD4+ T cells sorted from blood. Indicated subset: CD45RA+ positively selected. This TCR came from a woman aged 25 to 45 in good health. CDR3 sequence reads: CAPQLRRESQFQEESNQPQHF. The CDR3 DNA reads TGTGCCCCTCAACTCCGCAGGGAGTCTCAATTTCAGGAGGAGAGCAATCAGCCCCAGCATTTT.